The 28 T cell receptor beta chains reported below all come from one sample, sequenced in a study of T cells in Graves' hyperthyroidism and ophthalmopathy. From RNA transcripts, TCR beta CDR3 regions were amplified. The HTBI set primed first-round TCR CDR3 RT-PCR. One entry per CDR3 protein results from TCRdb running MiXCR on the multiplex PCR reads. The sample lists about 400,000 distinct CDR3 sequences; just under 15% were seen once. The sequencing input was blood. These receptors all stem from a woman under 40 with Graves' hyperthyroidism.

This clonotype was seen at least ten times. CDR3 nucleotides: TGTGCCAGCAGCTTTGGCAGGGGGCACAATGAGCAGTTCTTC. Protein product: CASSFGRGHNEQFF. The J gene is TRBJ2-1, the V gene TRBV11-2; 8 bases map to TRBD1. The CDR3 sequence is 14 residues long. With 3 bases clipped from V and 5 bases from J, the junction kept 3 bases outside the gene matches. Germline V CDR1 and CDR2: SGHAT, FQNNGV.

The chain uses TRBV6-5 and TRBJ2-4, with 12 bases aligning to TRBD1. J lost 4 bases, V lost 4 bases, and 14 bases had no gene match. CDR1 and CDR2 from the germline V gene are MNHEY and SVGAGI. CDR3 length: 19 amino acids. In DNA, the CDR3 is TGTGCCAGCAGTTCCGGGACAGGGGGCGATTTAGGGGAAAAAAACATTCAGTACTTC. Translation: CASSSGTGGDLGEKNIQYF.

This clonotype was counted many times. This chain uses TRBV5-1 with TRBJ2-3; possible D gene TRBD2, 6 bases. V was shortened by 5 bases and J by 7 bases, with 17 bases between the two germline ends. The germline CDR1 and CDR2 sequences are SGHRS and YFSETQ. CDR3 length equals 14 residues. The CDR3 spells CASRGSGPHHTQYF. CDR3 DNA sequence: TGCGCCAGCAGAGGTAGCGGACCTCATCATACGCAGTATTTT.

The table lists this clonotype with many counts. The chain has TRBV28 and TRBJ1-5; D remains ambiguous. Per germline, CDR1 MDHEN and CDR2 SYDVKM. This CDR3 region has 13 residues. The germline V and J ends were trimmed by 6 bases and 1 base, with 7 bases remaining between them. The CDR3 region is CASSSGSNQPQHF. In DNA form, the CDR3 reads TGTGCCAGCAGCTCTGGGAGCAATCAGCCCCAGCATTTT.

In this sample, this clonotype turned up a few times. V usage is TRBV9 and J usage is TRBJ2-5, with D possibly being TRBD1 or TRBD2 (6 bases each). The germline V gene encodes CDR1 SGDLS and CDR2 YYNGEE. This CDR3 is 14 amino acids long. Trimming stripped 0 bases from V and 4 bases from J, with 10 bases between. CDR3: CASSVGTAGETQYF. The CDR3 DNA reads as TGTGCCAGCAGCGTAGGGACAGCGGGAGAGACCCAGTACTTC.

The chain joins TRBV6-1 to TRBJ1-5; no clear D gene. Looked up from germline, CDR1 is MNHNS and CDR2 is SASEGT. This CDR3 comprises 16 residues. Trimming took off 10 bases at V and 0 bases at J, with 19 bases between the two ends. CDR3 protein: CAIPSARRYSNQPQHF. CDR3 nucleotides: TGTGCCATCCCCTCGGCCCGACGTTATAGCAATCAGCCCCAGCATTTT.

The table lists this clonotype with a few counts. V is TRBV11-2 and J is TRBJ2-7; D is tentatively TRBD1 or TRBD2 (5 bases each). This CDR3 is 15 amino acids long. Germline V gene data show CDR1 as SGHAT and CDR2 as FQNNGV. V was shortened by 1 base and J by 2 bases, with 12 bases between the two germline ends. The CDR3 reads CASSLVGTFTYEQYF. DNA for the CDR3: TGTGCCAGCAGCTTAGTTGGGACGTTTACCTACGAGCAGTACTTC. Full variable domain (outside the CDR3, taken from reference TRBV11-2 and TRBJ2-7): EAGVAQSPRYKIIEKRQSVAFWCNPISGHATLYWYQQILGQGPKLLIQFQNNGVVDDSQLPKDRFSAERLKGVDSTLKIQPAKLEDSAVYLCASSLVGTFTYEQYFGPGTRLTVT.

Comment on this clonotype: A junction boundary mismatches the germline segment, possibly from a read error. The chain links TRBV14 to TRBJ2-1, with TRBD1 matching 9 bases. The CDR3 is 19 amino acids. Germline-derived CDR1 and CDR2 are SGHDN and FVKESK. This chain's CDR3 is CASSRPGQGSRGGRNERFF. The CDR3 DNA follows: TGTGCCAGCAGCCGACCGGGACAGGGCTCTCGCGGGGGCCGAAATGAGCGGTTCTTC. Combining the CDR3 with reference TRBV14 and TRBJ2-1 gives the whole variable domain EAGVTQFPSHSVIEKGQTVTLRCDPISGHDNLYWYRRVMGKEIKFLLHFVKESKQDESGMPNNRFLAERTGGTYSTLKVQPAELEDSGVYFCASSRPGQGSRGGRNERFFGPGTRLTVL.

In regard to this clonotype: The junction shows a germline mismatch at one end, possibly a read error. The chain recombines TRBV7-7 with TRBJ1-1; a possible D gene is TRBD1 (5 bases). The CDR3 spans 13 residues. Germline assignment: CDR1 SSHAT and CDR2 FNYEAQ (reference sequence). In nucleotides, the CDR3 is TGTGCTAGCAGCTATGACAGGAACACTGAAGCTTTCTTT. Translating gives CASSYDRNTEAFF.

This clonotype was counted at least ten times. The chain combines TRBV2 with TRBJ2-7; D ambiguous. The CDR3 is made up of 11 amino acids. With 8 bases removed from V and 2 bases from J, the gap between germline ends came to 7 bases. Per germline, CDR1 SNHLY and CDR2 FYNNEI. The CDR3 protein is CASGPAYEQYF. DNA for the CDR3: TGTGCCAGCGGGCCTGCCTACGAGCAGTACTTC. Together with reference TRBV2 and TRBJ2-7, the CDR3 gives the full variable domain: EPEVTQTPSHQVTQMGQEVILRCVPISNHLYFYWYRQILGQKVEFLVSFYNNEISEKSEIFDDQFSVERPDGSNFTLKIRSTKLEDSAMYFCASGPAYEQYFGPGTRLTVT.

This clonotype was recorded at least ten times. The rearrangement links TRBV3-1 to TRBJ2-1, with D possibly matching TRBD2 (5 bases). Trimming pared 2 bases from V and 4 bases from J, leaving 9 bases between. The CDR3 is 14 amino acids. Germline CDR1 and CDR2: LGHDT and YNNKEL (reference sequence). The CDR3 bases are TGTGCCAGCAGCCAAACGACTACATACAATGAGCAGTTCTTC. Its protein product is CASSQTTTYNEQFF.

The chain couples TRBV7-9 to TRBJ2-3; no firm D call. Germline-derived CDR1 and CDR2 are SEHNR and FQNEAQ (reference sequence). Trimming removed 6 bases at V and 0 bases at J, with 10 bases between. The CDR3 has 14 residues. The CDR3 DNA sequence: TGTGCCAGCAGTTTTGCACCCAGCACAGATACGCAGTATTTT. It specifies CASSFAPSTDTQYF. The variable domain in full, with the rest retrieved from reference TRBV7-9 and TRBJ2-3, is DTGVSQNPRHKITKRGQNVTFRCDPISEHNRLYWYRQTLGQGPEFLTYFQNEAQLEKSRLLSDRFSAERPKGSFSTLEIQRTEQGDSAMYLCASSFAPSTDTQYFGPGTRLTVL.

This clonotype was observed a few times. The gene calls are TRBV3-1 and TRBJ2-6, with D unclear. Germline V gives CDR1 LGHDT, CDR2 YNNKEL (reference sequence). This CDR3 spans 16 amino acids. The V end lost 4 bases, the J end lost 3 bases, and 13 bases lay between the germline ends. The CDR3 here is CASSRRPSYGANVLTF. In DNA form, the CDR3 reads TGTGCCAGCAGCCGACGGCCGTCCTATGGGGCCAACGTCCTGACTTTC. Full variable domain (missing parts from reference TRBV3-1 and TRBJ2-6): DTAVSQTPKYLVTQMGNDKSIKCEQNLGHDTMYWYKQDSKKFLKIMFSYNNKELIINETVPNRFSPKSPDKAHLNLHINSLELGDSAVYFCASSRRPSYGANVLTFGAGSRLTVL.

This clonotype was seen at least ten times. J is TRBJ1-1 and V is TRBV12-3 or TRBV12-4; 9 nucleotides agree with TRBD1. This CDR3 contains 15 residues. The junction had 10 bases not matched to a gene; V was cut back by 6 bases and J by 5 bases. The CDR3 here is CASSLMGQGGTEAFF. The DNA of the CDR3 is TGTGCCAGCAGCCTAATGGGACAGGGTGGAACTGAAGCTTTCTTT.

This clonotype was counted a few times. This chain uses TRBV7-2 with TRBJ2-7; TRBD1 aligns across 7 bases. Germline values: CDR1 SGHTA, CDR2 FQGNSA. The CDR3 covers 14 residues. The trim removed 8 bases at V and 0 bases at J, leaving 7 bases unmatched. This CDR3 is CASDGSGGSYEQYF. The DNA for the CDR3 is TGTGCCAGCGATGGGTCAGGGGGCTCCTACGAGCAGTACTTC.

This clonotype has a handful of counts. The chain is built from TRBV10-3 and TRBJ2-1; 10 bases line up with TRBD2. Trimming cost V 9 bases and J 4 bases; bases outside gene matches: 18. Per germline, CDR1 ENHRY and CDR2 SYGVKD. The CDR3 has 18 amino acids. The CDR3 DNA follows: TGTGCCATAGGTGACTCCAGCGGGGGGGGACTTAGATACAATGAGCAGTTCTTC. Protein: CAIGDSSGGGLRYNEQFF.

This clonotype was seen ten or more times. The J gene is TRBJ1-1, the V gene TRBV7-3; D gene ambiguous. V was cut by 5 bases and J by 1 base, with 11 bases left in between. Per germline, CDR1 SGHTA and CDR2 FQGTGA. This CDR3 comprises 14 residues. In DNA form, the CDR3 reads TGTGCCAGCAGCCCCAGTGATCGGAACACTGAAGCTTTCTTT. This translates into CASSPSDRNTEAFF.

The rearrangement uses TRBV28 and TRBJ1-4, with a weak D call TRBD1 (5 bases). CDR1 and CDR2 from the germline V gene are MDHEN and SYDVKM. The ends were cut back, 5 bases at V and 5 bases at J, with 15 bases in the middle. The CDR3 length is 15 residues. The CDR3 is CASSASLGANEKLFF. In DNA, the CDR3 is TGTGCCAGCAGTGCTTCTCTTGGGGCGAATGAAAAACTGTTTTTT.

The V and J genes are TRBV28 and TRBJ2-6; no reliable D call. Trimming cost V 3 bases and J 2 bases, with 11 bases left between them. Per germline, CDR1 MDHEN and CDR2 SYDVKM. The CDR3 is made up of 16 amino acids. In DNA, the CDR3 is TGTGCCAGCAGTTTTAGGCTCGGTGCTGGGGCCAACGTCCTGACTTTC. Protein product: CASSFRLGAGANVLTF.

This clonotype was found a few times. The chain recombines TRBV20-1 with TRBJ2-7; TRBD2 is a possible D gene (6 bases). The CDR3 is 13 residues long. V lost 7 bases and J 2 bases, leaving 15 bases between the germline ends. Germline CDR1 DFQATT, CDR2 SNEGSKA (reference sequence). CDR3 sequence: CSDAPSAPYEQYF. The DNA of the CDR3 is TGCAGTGACGCTCCTAGCGCCCCCTACGAGCAGTACTTC.

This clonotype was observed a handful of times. The CDR3 is CASSVRGLSNNEQFF. CDR3 DNA: TGTGCCAGCAGCGTACGCGGGCTATCGAACAATGAGCAGTTCTTC. V usage is TRBV7-2 and J usage is TRBJ2-1, with D possibly matching TRBD2 (5 bases). The CDR3 covers 15 residues. V lost 5 bases and J lost 5, with 16 bases in between. The germline V gene encodes CDR1 SGHTA and CDR2 FQGNSA.

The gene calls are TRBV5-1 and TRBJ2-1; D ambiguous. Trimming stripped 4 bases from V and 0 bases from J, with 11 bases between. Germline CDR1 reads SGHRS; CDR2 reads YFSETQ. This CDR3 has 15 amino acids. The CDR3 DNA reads TGCGCCAGCAGCACAATACCGAGCTCCTACAATGAGCAGTTCTTC. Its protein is CASSTIPSSYNEQFF.

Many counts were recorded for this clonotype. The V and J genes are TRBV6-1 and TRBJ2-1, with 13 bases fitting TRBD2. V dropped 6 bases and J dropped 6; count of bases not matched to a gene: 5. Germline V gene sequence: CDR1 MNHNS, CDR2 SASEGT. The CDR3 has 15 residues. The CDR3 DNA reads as TGTGCCAGCAGCCCCGGGACTAGCGGGATCAATGAGCAGTTCTTC. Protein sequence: CASSPGTSGINEQFF.

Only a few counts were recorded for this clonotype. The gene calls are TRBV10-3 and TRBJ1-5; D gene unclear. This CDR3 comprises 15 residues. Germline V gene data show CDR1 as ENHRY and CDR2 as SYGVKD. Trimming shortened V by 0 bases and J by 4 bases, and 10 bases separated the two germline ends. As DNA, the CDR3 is TGTGCCATCAGTGAGTCGCGAGGGAGTAATCAGCCCCAGCATTTT. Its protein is CAISESRGSNQPQHF.

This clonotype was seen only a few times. The CDR3 DNA sequence: TGCAGTGCTAGGCCCGGACTAGCGGCCTCCTACAATGAGCAGTTCTTC. It specifies CSARPGLAASYNEQFF. The chain joins TRBV20-1 to TRBJ2-1; 10 nucleotides match TRBD2. CDR1 DFQATT and CDR2 SNEGSKA come from the germline V gene (reference sequence). The CDR3 has 16 residues. J lost 0 bases, V lost 3 bases, and 5 bases had no gene match.

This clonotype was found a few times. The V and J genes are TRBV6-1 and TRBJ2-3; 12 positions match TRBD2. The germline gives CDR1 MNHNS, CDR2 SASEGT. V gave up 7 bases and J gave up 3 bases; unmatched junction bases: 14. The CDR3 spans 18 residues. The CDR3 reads CASIALGLAGRKTDTQYF. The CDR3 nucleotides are TGTGCCAGCATAGCCCTGGGACTAGCGGGTCGGAAGACAGATACGCAGTATTTT.

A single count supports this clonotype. The CDR3: CATSGGGGWQPQHF. The CDR3 bases are TGTGCCACCAGTGGAGGGGGGGGCTGGCAGCCCCAGCATTTT. V gene TRBV24-1 combines with J gene TRBJ1-5; D may be TRBD1 (6 bases). Between the trimmed V and J ends, which lost 5 bases and 7 bases, there was a span of 14 bases. The length of the CDR3 is 14 residues. The germline V gene encodes CDR1 KGHDR and CDR2 SFDVKD.

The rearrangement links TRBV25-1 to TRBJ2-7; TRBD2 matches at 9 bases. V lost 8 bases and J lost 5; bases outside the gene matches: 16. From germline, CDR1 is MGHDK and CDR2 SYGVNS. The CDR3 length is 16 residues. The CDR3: CASATSGTSKNNEQYF. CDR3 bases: TGTGCCAGCGCGACCTCGGGGACTAGCAAGAATAACGAGCAGTACTTC.